These 21 T cell receptor beta chains came from one sample sequenced in a study of robustness of blood B and T cell sequencing. mRNA, not genomic DNA, served as the source for TCR beta repertoires. The cDNA carried a universal priming site added by a 5' template-switch oligo. Each cDNA molecule was tagged by a 12-nucleotide random UMI. From the PCR reads, TCRdb called clonotypes with MiXCR, one entry per CDR3 protein. Of 1,500 to 2,000 distinct CDR3 sequences in the sample, 49% were seen once. Sequences were obtained from peripheral blood. The origin of the receptors is a human donor in good health.

This clonotype turned up a few times. The V and J genes are TRBV5-1 and TRBJ2-1; D gene unclear. The CDR3 runs 14 residues. Germline V lookup: CDR1 SGHRS, CDR2 YFSETQ. The V gene lost 0 bases and the J gene lost 4 bases, with 8 bases spanning the gap. CDR3 sequence: CASSLADGYNEQFF. The CDR3 region has the DNA TGCGCCAGCAGCTTGGCGGACGGTTACAATGAGCAGTTCTTC.

By proportion, this clonotype is large. This sequence joins TRBV7-3 and TRBJ1-6; D uncertain. Germline V gene data show CDR1 as SGHTA and CDR2 as FQGTGA. The CDR3 totals 15 residues. With 0 bases removed from V and 7 bases from J, the gap between germline ends came to 10 bases. CDR3 nucleotide sequence: TGTGCCAGCAGCTTAACGGGCGGCTCAAATTCACCCCTCCACTTT. Residues: CASSLTGGSNSPLHF.

In this sample, this clonotype turned up a few times. This chain joins TRBV19 and TRBJ2-1; perhaps TRBD1 as D (6 bases). This CDR3 comprises 15 residues. Per germline, CDR1 LNHDA and CDR2 SQIVND (reference sequence). V dropped 0 bases and J dropped 10 bases, with 16 bases sitting between them. The CDR3 is CASSIDQNRAQEQFF. The CDR3 nucleotides are TGTGCCAGTAGTATAGATCAAAACAGGGCCCAGGAGCAGTTCTTC. The full variable domain, completed using reference TRBV19 and TRBJ2-1, is DGGITQSPKYLFRKEGQNVTLSCEQNLNHDAMYWYRQDPGQGLRLIYYSQIVNDFQKGDIAEGYSVSREKKESFPLTVTSAQKNPTAFYLCASSIDQNRAQEQFFGPGTRLTVL.

This clonotype came up a few times. V is TRBV29-1 and J is TRBJ2-3; a weak D match, TRBD2 (5 bases). This CDR3 has 15 amino acids. CDR1 is SQVTM, CDR2 ANQGSEA, per germline. V gave up 1 base and J gave up 3 bases, with 14 bases separating them. CDR3 in amino acids: CSVEGQLGITDTQYF. The CDR3, as DNA: TGCAGCGTTGAAGGCCAGCTCGGGATTACAGATACGCAGTATTTT.

The chain is built from TRBV20-1 and TRBJ1-1; the D is unclear. V dropped 1 base and J dropped 1 base, with 7 bases sitting between them. Per germline, CDR1 DFQATT and CDR2 SNEGSKA (reference sequence). The CDR3 sequence is 13 residues long. The CDR3 region is CSARATENTEAFF. The DNA for the CDR3 is TGCAGTGCTAGAGCTACGGAGAACACTGAAGCTTTCTTT.

This CDR3 is CASSSTPRGGGQNTEAFF. DNA for the CDR3: TGTGCCAGCAGCTCCACACCAAGAGGGGGGGGCCAGAACACTGAAGCTTTCTTT. V is TRBV7-6 and J is TRBJ1-1, with D possibly matching TRBD1 (6 bases). Germline V lookup: CDR1 SGHVS, CDR2 FNYEAQ. V dropped 4 bases and J dropped 1 base, with 22 bases sitting between them. The length of the CDR3 is 18 residues.

CDR3 DNA sequence: TGCGCCAGCAGCCCCGGATTTGTGGGTGAAAAACTGTTTTTT. It translates to CASSPGFVGEKLFF. This sequence joins TRBV5-1 and TRBJ1-4; D gene ambiguous. From germline, CDR1 is SGHRS and CDR2 YFSETQ. The CDR3 length is 14 residues. The V gene lost 4 bases and the J gene lost 7 bases, with 14 bases spanning the gap.

The gene calls are TRBV19 and TRBJ2-1; the D gene is possibly TRBD2 (6 bases). Trimming cost V 1 base and J 5 bases, with 6 bases left between them. CDR3 length: 13 residues. The V gene's germline CDR1 is LNHDA and CDR2 SQIVND (reference sequence). This CDR3 reads CASSIGGDNEQFF. In DNA, the CDR3 is TGTGCCAGTAGTATAGGCGGGGACAATGAGCAGTTCTTC.

The V gene is TRBV12-3 or TRBV12-4, the J gene TRBJ2-7; TRBD2 is a possible D gene (6 bases). Trimming cost V 5 bases and J 0 bases, with 14 bases left between them. This CDR3 contains 15 residues. The CDR3 loop is CASSPPGLRSYEQYF. DNA of the CDR3: TGTGCCAGCAGTCCCCCGGGACTGCGCTCCTACGAGCAGTACTTC.

The gene calls are TRBV6-1 and TRBJ2-3; the D gene could be TRBD1 or TRBD2 (6 bases each). V shed 8 bases and J shed 5 bases, with 17 bases lying between them. This CDR3 comprises 14 residues. CDR1 and CDR2 from the germline V gene are MNHNS and SASEGT. CDR3 coding DNA: TGTGCCAGCTTAAGGGGGGCGCCGGGAGATACGCAGTATTTT. Residues: CASLRGAPGDTQYF.

This clonotype has only a few counts. The chain couples TRBV11-3 to TRBJ1-4; D ambiguous. Per the germline V gene, CDR1 is SGHNT and CDR2 is YENEEA. The CDR3 runs to 12 residues. The V end was cut by 4 bases, the J end by 8 bases, with 8 bases between. DNA for the CDR3: TGTGCCAGCAGCTCGGATACCGAAAAACTGTTTTTT. This gives the protein CASSSDTEKLFF.

This clonotype appeared a few times. The chain carries TRBV18 and TRBJ1-1; D uncertain. CDR1 and CDR2 (germline): KGHSH, LQKENI. With 3 bases removed from V and 5 bases from J, the gap between germline ends came to 19 bases. There are 16 residues in the CDR3. CDR3 sequence: CASSPEIVLRETEAFF. CDR3 bases: TGTGCCAGCTCACCCGAAATCGTCCTACGAGAAACTGAAGCTTTCTTT.

V usage is TRBV9 and J usage is TRBJ2-3, with 7 nucleotides matching TRBD1. Germline CDR1 SGDLS, CDR2 YYNGEE. The CDR3 covers 14 residues. V shed 5 bases and J 2 bases; nucleotides not matched to a gene: 5. The CDR3 region is CASSSGQVTDTQYF. The CDR3 DNA sequence: TGTGCCAGCAGTTCTGGACAGGTCACAGATACGCAGTATTTT.

The chain uses TRBV5-1 and TRBJ1-1; no firm D call. The CDR3 loop spans 14 amino acids. V gave up 1 base and J gave up 0 bases, with 7 bases separating them. Germline V gene data show CDR1 as SGHRS and CDR2 as YFSETQ. This CDR3 is CASSLWQLNTEAFF. CDR3 nucleotide sequence: TGCGCCAGCAGCTTGTGGCAGCTGAACACTGAAGCTTTCTTT.

This clonotype came up a few times. The chain carries TRBV20-1 and TRBJ1-1, with D maybe TRBD1 (5 bases). Trimming shortened V by 6 bases and J by 4 bases, and 18 bases separated the two germline ends. The CDR3 consists of 14 residues. The germline V gene has CDR1 DFQATT and CDR2 SNEGSKA (reference sequence). The chain's CDR3 is CSAESGEGITEAFF. The CDR3 DNA follows: TGCAGTGCCGAGAGCGGGGAGGGGATCACTGAAGCTTTCTTT.

CDR3 protein: CASTPGGAFYEQYF. For the CDR3, the DNA is TGTGCCAGCACCCCGGGGGGGGCCTTCTACGAGCAGTACTTC. The V gene is TRBV11-1, the J gene TRBJ2-7, with TRBD2 matching 8 bases. Germline CDR1 reads SGHAT; CDR2 reads FQDESV (reference sequence). The CDR3 is made up of 14 amino acids. With V trimmed by 7 bases and J by 3 bases, 8 bases remained unmatched.

This clonotype was found a few times. The CDR3 reads CASSYSSRAGYTF. The CDR3 nucleotides read TGTGCCAGCAGTTACTCGTCCAGGGCTGGCTACACCTTC. The chain uses TRBV6-5 and TRBJ1-2, with TRBD1 as a possible D gene (5 bases). CDR3 size: 13 residues. The germline V and J ends were trimmed by 0 bases and 7 bases, with 9 bases remaining between them. Germline assignment: CDR1 MNHEY and CDR2 SVGAGI.

The J gene is TRBJ2-3, the V gene TRBV5-6, with 7 nucleotides matching TRBD2. The length of the CDR3 is 16 residues. Germline CDR1 and CDR2: SGHDT and YYEEEE. With 1 base clipped from V and 5 bases from J, the junction kept 10 bases outside the gene matches. In nucleotides, the CDR3 is TGTGCCAGCAGCTTGCTCCTGCGGGGGAGGGGAGATACGCAGTATTTT. Protein product: CASSLLLRGRGDTQYF.

The rearrangement links TRBV6-2 or TRBV6-3 to TRBJ2-5; D is unresolved. This CDR3 region has 11 residues. Germline CDR1 MNHEY, CDR2 SVGEGT. Trimming removed 6 bases from V and 4 bases from J, with 6 bases in between. For the CDR3, the DNA is TGTGCCAGCAGCACTCGAGAGACCCAGTACTTC. This sequence encodes CASSTRETQYF.

The rearrangement uses TRBV27 and TRBJ2-3; possibly TRBD2 for D (5 bases). The CDR3 is made up of 15 amino acids. Germline V gene sequence: CDR1 MNHEY, CDR2 SMNVEV (reference sequence). The germline V and J ends were trimmed by 6 bases and 1 base, with 14 bases remaining between them. Written as DNA, the CDR3 is TGTGCCAGCAGGCGAGAGGGCCGGGGCACAGATACGCAGTATTTT. Translating gives CASRREGRGTDTQYF.

The rearrangement uses TRBV5-1 and TRBJ2-2; D is ambiguous. V was trimmed by 0 bases and J by 4 bases, leaving 10 bases between them. There are 15 residues in the CDR3. CDR1 is SGHRS, CDR2 YFSETQ, per germline. This CDR3 is CASSLGQLITGELFF. CDR3 sequence (DNA): TGCGCCAGCAGCTTGGGGCAACTAATCACCGGGGAGCTGTTTTTT.